The 10 T cell receptor beta chains given below trace back to one sample, sequenced in a study of identical twins. Using its own MiXCR run on the 5' RACE reads, TCRdb lists one record per CDR3 protein. The sample contains about 530,000 distinct CDR3 sequences, 15% of which appear only once. These data were also filed under a second study, of yellow fever vaccine responses in identical twins.

Material: CD4+ T cells sorted from blood. The receptors come from a woman between 18 and 30 years old in good health.

The chain combines TRBV29-1 with TRBJ1-1; TRBD1 is a possible D gene (5 bases). The CDR3 has 10 residues. CDR1 SQVTM and CDR2 ANQGSEA come from the germline V gene. The V end lost 3 bases, the J end lost 12 bases, and 11 bases lay between the germline ends. CDR3 sequence reads: CSVETQGSFF. The CDR3 coding sequence is TGCAGCGTTGAGACCCAGGGTTCTTTCTTT.

This clonotype was counted only a few times. The chain links TRBV20-1 to TRBJ2-5, with D uncertain. V was pared by 7 bases and J by 4 bases, with 10 bases between. Germline V lookup: CDR1 DFQATT, CDR2 SNEGSKA (reference sequence). The CDR3 is 11 residues long. The CDR3 is CSVPNRETQYF. In DNA form, the CDR3 reads TGCAGTGTCCCAAACAGAGAGACCCAGTACTTC.

The genes are TRBV24-1 and TRBJ2-1; 11 bases fit TRBD1. The CDR3 totals 16 residues. Germline V gene lookup returns CDR1 KGHDR and CDR2 SFDVKD. The ends lost 3 bases at V and 8 bases at J; junction bases unmatched: 8. CDR3 region: CATSDRADRGRYEQFF. As DNA, the CDR3 is TGTGCCACCAGTGATCGCGCGGACAGGGGGCGGTATGAGCAGTTCTTC.

This clonotype has more than one count but fewer than ten. The chain links TRBV5-8 to TRBJ2-5; the D gene could be TRBD1 or TRBD2 (5 bases each). Per the germline V gene, CDR1 is SGHTS and CDR2 is YDEGEE. The CDR3 spans 14 residues. Trimming removed 4 bases from V and 3 bases from J, with 13 bases in between. DNA for the CDR3: TGTGCCAGCAGCCTCCGACGGGGCAAAGAGACCCAGTACTTC. Amino acids: CASSLRRGKETQYF.

CDR3 DNA: TGTGCCACCAGCCGGGGGGGAACTGAAGCTTTCTTT. Encoded protein: CATSRGGTEAFF. The V call is TRBV24-1, the J call TRBJ1-1, with a possible D match to TRBD1 (5 bases). Trimming pared 7 bases from V and 5 bases from J, leaving 10 bases between. Per the germline V gene, CDR1 is KGHDR and CDR2 is SFDVKD. This CDR3 has 12 amino acids.

This clonotype has a handful of counts. This chain joins TRBV5-1 and TRBJ2-2, with D perhaps TRBD1 or TRBD2 (5 bases each). The CDR3 is 14 amino acids. V gave up 5 bases and J gave up 4 bases, with 12 bases separating them. The V gene's germline CDR1 is SGHRS and CDR2 YFSETQ. CDR3 in amino acids: CASRLDSTTGELFF. The CDR3 nucleotides read TGCGCCAGCAGACTAGACAGTACCACCGGGGAGCTGTTTTTT.

The table lists this clonotype with a few counts. The chain combines TRBV15 with TRBJ2-5; weak D call: TRBD1 (6 bases). V was clipped by 0 bases and J by 4 bases, with 18 bases between them. The CDR3 totals 17 residues. Germline V gene data show CDR1 as LNHNV and CDR2 as YYDKDF (reference sequence). CDR3 in amino acids: CATSRDRRATGSETQYF. The CDR3 bases are TGTGCCACCAGCAGAGACCGTCGTGCCACAGGGTCAGAGACCCAGTACTTC.

In this sample, this clonotype turned up a few times. The rearrangement links TRBV10-3 to TRBJ2-5; no clear D gene. V lost 6 bases to trimming and J lost 5 bases, with 13 bases between them. Germline CDR1 ENHRY, CDR2 SYGVKD. CDR3 size: 13 residues. CDR3 amino acids: CAISPQPYETQYF. In DNA form, the CDR3 reads TGTGCCATCAGCCCCCAGCCATACGAGACCCAGTACTTC.

V is TRBV12-3 or TRBV12-4 and J is TRBJ1-1; D may be TRBD1 (5 bases). The CDR3 is made up of 14 amino acids. V lost 4 bases and J 0 bases, leaving 9 bases between the germline ends. The CDR3 region is CASSWTILNTEAFF. CDR3 nucleotides: TGTGCCAGCAGTTGGACAATCTTGAACACTGAAGCTTTCTTT.

J is TRBJ1-1 and V is TRBV6-5, with a weak D call TRBD1 (5 bases). The CDR3 loop spans 14 amino acids. Trimming removed 2 bases at V and 3 bases at J, with 10 bases between. The V gene's germline CDR1 is MNHEY and CDR2 SVGAGI. The DNA for the CDR3 is TGTGCCAGCAGTTACCCTCTAGGGGACACTGAAGCTTTCTTT. Translation gives CASSYPLGDTEAFF.